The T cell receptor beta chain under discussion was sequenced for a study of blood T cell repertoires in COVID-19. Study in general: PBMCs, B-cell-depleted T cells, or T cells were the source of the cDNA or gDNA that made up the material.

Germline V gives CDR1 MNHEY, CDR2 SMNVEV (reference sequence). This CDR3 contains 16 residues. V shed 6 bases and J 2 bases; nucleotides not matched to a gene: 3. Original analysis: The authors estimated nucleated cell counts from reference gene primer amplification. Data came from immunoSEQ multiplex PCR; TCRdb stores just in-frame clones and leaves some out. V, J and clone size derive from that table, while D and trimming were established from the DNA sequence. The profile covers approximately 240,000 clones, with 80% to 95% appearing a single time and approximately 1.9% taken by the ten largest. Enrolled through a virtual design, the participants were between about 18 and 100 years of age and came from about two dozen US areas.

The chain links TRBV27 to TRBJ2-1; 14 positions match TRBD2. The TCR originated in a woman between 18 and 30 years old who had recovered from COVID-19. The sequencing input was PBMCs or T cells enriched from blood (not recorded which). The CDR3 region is CASSPGLAGAYNEQFF. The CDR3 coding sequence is TGTGCCAGCAGCCCGGGACTAGCGGGGGCCTACAATGAGCAGTTCTTC.